Given below is one T cell receptor beta chain in context. Its antigen is not identified. At one end the junction does not follow the germline gene, possibly because of a read error. The data originate from a study of cytomegalovirus exposure and HLA in healthy donors. Regarding the study as a whole: The records held CMV serostatus as the only immune exposure information.

The PCR had 60 Vbeta and 13 Jbeta primers. Produced via immunoSEQ multiplex PCR; TCRdb's table is partial and in-frame only. The sample holds 180,000 or so clones, 80% seen once. The germline gives CDR1 SGHDT, CDR2 YYEEEE. This CDR3 is 13 amino acids long. The source material was PBMCs. The chain joins TRBV5-6 to TRBJ1-4; a weak D match, TRBD1 (5 bases). This sequence originates from a woman aged 45-60 years in good health and CMV-seropositive. The CDR3 DNA reads TGTGCCAGCAGCTTGGAAGTAGGTGGACAACCGCATTTT. Translating gives CASSLEVGGQPHF.